This T cell receptor (beta chain) was identified during a study of blood T cell repertoires in COVID-19. Study background: Sources were T cells, B-cell-depleted T cells, or PBMCs; the material itself was cDNA or gDNA.

TCRdb's table, derived via immunoSEQ multiplex PCR, lists solely in-frame clones and lacks some. The table has about 300,000 clones, around 88% seen once. The clonotype was recovered from a woman in her 30s who had recovered from COVID-19. The specimen was peripheral blood.

This chain's CDR3 is CASSLSSGQSLHF. The CDR3 region has the DNA TGTGCCAGCAGCTTAAGTTCAGGGCAGAGCCTCCACTTT. The chain recombines TRBV7-2 with TRBJ1-6, with D possibly matching TRBD1 (5 bases). The CDR3 sequence is 13 residues long. V was cut by 2 bases and J by 15 bases, with 14 bases left in between. Per germline, CDR1 SGHTA and CDR2 FQGNSA.